The clone carrying this T cell receptor beta chain was counted between two and nine times. The antigen remains undetermined. Trimming stripped 6 bases from V and 3 bases from J, with 14 bases between. The CDR3 covers 14 residues. Germline CDR1 and CDR2: MNHNS and SASEGT. These data originate in a study of early T cells in non-severe SARS-CoV-2 infection. About the study: RNA in bulk from unsorted whole blood was sequenced, and chains were unpaired.

Individual cDNA molecules received unique molecular identifiers. MiXCR was run by TCRdb on the 5' RACE reads, yielding one entry per CDR3 protein. Of about 50,000 distinct CDR3 sequences listed, about 6% were seen once; the top ten hold about 3%. Study results and caveats: In VDJdb matching, anti-spike CD8 responses were favored while private and CD4 specificities went missing.

This sequence joins TRBV6-1 and TRBJ1-2; TRBD1 is a possible D gene (5 bases). The clonotype originates from an adult who was a healthcare worker with PCR-confirmed SARS-CoV-2 infection or an uninfected control (not recorded which). The source material was whole blood, sampled at baseline. The CDR3 region is CASSQTDSYYGYTF. The DNA for the CDR3 is TGTGCCAGCAGCCAGACCGACAGTTACTATGGCTACACCTTC.